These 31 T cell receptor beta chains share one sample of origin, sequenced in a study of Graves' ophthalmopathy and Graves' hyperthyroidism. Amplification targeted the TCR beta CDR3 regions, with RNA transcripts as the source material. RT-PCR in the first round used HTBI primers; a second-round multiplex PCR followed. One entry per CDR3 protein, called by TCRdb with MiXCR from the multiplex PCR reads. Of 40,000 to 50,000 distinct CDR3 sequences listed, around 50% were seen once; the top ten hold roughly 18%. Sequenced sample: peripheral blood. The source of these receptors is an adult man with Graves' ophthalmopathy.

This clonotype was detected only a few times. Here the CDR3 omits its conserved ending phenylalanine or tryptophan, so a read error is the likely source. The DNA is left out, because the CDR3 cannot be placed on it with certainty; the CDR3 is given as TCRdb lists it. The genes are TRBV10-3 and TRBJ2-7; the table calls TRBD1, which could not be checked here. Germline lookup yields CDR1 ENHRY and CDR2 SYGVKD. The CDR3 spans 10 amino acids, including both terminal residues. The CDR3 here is CAISESREAA.

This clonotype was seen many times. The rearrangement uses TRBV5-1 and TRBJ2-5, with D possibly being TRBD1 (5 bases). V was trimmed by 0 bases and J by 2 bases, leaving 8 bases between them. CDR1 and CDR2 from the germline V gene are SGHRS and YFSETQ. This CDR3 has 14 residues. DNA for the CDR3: TGCGCCAGCAGCTTGGGACAGAGTCAAGAGACCCAGTACTTC. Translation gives CASSLGQSQETQYF. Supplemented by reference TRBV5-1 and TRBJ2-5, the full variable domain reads KAGVTQTPRYLIKTRGQQVTLSCSPISGHRSVSWYQQTPGQGLQFLFEYFSETQRNKGNFPGRFSGRQFSNSRSEMNVSTLELGDSALYLCASSLGQSQETQYFGPGTRLLVL.

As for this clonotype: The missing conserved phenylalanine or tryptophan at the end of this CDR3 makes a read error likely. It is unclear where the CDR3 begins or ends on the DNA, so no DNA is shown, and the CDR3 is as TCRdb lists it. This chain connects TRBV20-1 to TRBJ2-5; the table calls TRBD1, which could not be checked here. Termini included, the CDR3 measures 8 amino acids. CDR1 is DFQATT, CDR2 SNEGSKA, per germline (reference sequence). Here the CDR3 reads CSARSLRQ.

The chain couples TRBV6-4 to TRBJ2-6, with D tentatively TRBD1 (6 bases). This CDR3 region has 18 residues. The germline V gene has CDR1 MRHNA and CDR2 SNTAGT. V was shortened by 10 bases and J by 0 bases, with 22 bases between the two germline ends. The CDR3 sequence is CATRDNNDFSSGANVLTF. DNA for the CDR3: TGTGCCACCAGGGACAACAATGACTTTAGCTCTGGGGCCAACGTCCTGACTTTC.

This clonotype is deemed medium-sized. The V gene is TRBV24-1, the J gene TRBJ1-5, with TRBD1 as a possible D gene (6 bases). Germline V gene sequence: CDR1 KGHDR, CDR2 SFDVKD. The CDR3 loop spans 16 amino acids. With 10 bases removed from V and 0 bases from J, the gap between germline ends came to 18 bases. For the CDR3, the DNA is TGTGCCACTTCCCGCGGGGGCAGGAGTAGCAATCAGCCCCAGCATTTT. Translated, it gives CATSRGGRSSNQPQHF.

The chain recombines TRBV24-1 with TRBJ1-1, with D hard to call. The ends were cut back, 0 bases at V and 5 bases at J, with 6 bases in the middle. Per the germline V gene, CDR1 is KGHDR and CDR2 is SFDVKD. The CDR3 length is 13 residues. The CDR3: CATSDLPGTEAFF. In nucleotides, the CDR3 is TGTGCCACCAGTGATTTGCCGGGAACTGAAGCTTTCTTT.

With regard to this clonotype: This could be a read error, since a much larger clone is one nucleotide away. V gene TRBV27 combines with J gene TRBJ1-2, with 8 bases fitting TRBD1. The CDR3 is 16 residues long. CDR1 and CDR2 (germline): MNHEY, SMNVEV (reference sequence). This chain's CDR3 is CASGFGGQGEIYGYTF. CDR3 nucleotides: TGTGCCAGCGGTTTTGGCGGACAGGGAGAAATCTATGGCTACACCTTC.

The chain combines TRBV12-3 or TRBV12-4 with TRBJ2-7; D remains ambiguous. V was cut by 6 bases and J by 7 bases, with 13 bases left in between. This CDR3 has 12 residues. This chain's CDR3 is CASSPGLGEQYF. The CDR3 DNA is TGTGCCAGCAGCCCTGGGCTTGGGGAGCAGTACTTC.

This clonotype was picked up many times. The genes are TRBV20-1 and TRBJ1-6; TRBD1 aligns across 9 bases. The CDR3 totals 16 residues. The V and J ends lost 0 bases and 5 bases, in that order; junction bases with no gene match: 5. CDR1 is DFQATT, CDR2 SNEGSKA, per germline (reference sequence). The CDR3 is CSARELRTGDNSPLHF. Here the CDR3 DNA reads TGCAGTGCTAGAGAACTGAGGACAGGGGATAATTCACCCCTCCACTTT.

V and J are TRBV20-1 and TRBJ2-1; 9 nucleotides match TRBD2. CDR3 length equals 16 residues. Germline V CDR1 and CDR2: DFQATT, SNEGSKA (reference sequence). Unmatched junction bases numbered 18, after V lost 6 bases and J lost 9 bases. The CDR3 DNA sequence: TGCAGTGCCAGCAGCGACCCGAGAGCGGGGGGTACTGAGCAGTTCTTC. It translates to CSASSDPRAGGTEQFF.

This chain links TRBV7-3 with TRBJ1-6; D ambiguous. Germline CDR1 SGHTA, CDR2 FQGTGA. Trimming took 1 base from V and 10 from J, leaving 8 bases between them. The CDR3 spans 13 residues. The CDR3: CASSLSANSPLHF. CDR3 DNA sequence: TGTGCCAGCAGCTTAAGTGCTAACTCACCCCTCCACTTT.

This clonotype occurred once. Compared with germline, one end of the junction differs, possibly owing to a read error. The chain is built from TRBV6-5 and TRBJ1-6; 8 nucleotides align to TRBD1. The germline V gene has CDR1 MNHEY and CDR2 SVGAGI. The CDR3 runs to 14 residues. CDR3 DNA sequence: TGTGCCAGCAGTTACTCGTCAGGGGGCTCACCACTCCACTTT. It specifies CASSYSSGGSPLHF.

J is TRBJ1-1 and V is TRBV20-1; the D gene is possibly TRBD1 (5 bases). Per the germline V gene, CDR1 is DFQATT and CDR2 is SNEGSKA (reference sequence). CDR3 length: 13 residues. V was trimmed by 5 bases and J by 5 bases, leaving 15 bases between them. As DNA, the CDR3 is TGCAGTGCTGAGGACGGGGGAGAGACTGAAGCTTTCTTT. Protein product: CSAEDGGETEAFF.

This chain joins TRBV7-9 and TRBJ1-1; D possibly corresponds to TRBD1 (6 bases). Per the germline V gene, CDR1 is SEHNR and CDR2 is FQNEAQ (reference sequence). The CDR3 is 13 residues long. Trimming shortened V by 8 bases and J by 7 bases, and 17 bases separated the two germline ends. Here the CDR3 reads CASAGRGALEAFF. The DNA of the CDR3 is TGTGCCAGCGCAGGACGGGGGGCGCTTGAAGCTTTCTTT.

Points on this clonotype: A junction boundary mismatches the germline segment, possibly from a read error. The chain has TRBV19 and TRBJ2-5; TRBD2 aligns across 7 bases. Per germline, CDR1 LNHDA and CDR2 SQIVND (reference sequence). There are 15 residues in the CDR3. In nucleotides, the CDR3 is TGTGCCGGTAGTATGGGAGGGATGGGGCAAGAGACCCAGTACTTC. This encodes CAGSMGGMGQETQYF.

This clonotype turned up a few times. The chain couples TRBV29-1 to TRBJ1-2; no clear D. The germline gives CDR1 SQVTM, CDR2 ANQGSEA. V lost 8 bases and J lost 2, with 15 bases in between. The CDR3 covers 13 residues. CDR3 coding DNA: TGCAGCATCGCCCACCCAAGGAACTATGGCTACACCTTC. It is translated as CSIAHPRNYGYTF. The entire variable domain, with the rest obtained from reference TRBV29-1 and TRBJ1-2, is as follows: SAVISQKPSRDICQRGTSLTIQCQVDSQVTMMFWYRQQPGQSLTLIATANQGSEATYESGFVIDKFPISRPNLTFSTLTVSNMSPEDSSIYLCSIAHPRNYGYTFGSGTRLTVV.

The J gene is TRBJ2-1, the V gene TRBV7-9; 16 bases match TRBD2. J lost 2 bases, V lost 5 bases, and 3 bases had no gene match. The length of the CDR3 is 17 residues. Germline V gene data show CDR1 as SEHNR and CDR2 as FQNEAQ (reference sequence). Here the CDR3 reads CASSGGTSGRAYNEQFF. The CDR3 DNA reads TGTGCCAGCAGCGGCGGGACTAGCGGGAGGGCCTACAATGAGCAGTTCTTC.

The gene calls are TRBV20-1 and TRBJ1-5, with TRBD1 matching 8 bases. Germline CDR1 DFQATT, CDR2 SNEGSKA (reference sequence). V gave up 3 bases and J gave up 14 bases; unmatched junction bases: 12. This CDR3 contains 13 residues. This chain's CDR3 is CSASLGQGAHEHF. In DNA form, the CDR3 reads TGCAGTGCTAGTTTGGGGCAGGGGGCCCACGAGCATTTT.

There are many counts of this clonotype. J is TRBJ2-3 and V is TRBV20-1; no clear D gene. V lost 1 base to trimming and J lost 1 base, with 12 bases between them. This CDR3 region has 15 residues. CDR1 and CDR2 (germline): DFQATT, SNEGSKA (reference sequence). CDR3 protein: CSARALTLGTDTQYF. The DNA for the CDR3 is TGCAGTGCTAGAGCTTTGACCTTGGGCACAGATACGCAGTATTTT.

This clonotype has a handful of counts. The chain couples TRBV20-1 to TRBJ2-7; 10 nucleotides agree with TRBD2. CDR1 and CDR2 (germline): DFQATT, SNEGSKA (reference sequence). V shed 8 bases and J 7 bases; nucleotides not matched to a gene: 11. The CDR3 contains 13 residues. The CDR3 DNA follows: TGCAGTACCAGCCCGGGACTAGCGTTTGAGCAGTACTTC. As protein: CSTSPGLAFEQYF.

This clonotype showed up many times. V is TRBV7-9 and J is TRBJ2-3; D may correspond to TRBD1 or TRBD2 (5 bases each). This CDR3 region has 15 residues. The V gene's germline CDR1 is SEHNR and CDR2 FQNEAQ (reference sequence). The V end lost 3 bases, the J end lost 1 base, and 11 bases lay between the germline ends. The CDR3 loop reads CASSLGDGRTDTQYF. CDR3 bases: TGTGCCAGCAGCTTGGGGGACGGCCGCACAGATACGCAGTATTTT.

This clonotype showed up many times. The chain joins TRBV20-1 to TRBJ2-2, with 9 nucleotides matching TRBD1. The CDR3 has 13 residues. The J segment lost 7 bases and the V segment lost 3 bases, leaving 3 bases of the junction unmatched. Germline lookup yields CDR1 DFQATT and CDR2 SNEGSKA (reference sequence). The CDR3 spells CSARGQGSGELFF. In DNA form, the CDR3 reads TGCAGTGCTAGGGGACAGGGCAGCGGGGAGCTGTTTTTT.

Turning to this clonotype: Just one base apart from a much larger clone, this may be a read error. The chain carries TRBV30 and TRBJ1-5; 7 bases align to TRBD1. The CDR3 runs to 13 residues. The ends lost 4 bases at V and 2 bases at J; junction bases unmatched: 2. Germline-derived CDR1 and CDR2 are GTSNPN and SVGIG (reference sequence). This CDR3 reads CAWTGQGNQPQHF. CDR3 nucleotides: TGTGCCTGGACTGGACAGGGCAATCAGCCCCAGCATTTT.

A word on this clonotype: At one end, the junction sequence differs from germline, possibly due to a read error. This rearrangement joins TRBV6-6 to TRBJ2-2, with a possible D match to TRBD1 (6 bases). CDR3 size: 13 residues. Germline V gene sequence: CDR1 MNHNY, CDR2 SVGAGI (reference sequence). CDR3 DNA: TGTGCCAGCAGTGCACGGACAGTCGGGGTGCTGTTTTTT. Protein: CASSARTVGVLFF.

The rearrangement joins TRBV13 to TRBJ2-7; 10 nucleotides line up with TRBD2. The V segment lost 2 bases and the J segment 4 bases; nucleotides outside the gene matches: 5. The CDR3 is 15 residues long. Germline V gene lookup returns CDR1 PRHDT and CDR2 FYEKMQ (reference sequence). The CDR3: CASSLTLAGVYEQYF. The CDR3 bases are TGTGCCAGCAGCTTAACTCTAGCGGGAGTGTACGAGCAGTACTTC.

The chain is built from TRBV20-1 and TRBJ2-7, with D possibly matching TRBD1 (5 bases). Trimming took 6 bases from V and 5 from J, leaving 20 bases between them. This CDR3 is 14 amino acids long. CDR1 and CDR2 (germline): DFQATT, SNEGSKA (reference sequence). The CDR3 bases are TGCAGTGCCCCAAAAAATCAGGGCTCGGACGAGCAGTACTTC. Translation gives CSAPKNQGSDEQYF.

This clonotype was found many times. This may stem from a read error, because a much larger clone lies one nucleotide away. CDR3: CASSLAPSGRPGAYEQYF. The CDR3 DNA is TGCGCCAGCAGCTTGGCTCCTAGCGGGAGGCCGGGCGCCTACGAGCAGTACTTC. The chain uses TRBV5-1 and TRBJ2-7; 11 nucleotides agree with TRBD2. Germline V lookup: CDR1 SGHRS, CDR2 YFSETQ. This CDR3 contains 18 residues. J lost 2 bases, V lost 0 bases, and 10 bases had no gene match. Together with reference TRBV5-1 and TRBJ2-7, the CDR3 gives the full variable domain: KAGVTQTPRYLIKTRGQQVTLSCSPISGHRSVSWYQQTPGQGLQFLFEYFSETQRNKGNFPGRFSGRQFSNSRSEMNVSTLELGDSALYLCASSLAPSGRPGAYEQYFGPGTRLTVT.

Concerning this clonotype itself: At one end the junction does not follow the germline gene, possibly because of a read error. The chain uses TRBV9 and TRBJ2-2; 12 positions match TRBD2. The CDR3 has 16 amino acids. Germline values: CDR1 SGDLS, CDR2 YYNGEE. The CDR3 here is CASSVTRLAGDSELSF. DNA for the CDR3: TGTGCCAGCAGCGTAACTCGACTAGCGGGAGACTCAGAGCTGTCTTTT. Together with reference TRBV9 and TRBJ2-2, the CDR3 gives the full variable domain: DSGVTQTPKHLITATGQRVTLRCSPRSGDLSVYWYQQSLDQGLQFLIQYYNGEERAKGNILERFSAQQFPDLHSELNLSSLELGDSALYFCASSVTRLAGDSELSFGEGSRLTVL.

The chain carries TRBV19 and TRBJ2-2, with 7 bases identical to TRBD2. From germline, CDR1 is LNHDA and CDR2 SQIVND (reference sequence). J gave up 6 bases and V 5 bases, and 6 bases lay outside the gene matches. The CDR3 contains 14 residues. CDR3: CASSLTSSAGELFF. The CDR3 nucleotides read TGTGCCAGTAGTTTGACTAGCTCCGCCGGGGAGCTGTTTTTT.

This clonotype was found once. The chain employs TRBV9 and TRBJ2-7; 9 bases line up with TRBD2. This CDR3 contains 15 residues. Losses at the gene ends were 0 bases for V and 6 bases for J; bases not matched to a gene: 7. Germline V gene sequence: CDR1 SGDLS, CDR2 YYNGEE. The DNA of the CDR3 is TGTGCCAGCAGCGTAGCCGGGACTAGCTTTGGCGAGCAGTACTTC. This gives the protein CASSVAGTSFGEQYF.

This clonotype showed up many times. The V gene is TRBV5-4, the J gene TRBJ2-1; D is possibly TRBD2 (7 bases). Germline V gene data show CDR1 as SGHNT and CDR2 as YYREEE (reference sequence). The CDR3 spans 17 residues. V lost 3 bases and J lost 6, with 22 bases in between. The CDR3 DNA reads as TGTGCCAGCAGCTGGGAGCCCCTGCCGGGGGGCCTCAATGAGCAGTTCTTC. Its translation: CASSWEPLPGGLNEQFF.